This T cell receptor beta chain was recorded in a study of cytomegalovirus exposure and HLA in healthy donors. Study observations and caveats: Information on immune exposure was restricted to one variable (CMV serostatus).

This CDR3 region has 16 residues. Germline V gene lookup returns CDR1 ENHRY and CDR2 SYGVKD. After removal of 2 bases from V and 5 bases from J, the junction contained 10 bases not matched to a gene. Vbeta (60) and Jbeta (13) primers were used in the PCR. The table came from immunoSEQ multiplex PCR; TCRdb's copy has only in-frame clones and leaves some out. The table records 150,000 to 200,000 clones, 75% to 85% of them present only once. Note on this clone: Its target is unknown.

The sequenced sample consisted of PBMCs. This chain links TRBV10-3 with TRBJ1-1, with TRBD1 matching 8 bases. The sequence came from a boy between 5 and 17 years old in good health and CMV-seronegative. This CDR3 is CAISEPATGVETEAFF. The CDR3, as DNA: TGTGCCATCAGTGAGCCGGCGACAGGGGTGGAAACTGAAGCTTTCTTT.